The 9 T cell receptor beta chains listed next were all sequenced from one sample in a study of early T cells in non-severe SARS-CoV-2 infection. One entry per CDR3 protein results from TCRdb running MiXCR on the 5' RACE reads. This table holds some 34,000 distinct CDR3 sequences, approximately 9.9% found once. Input material: whole blood. The receptor source for this set is an adult who was a healthcare worker with PCR-confirmed SARS-CoV-2 infection or an uninfected control (not recorded which).

Ten or more counts support this clonotype. V usage is TRBV28 and J usage is TRBJ1-5; possibly TRBD1 for D (5 bases). Germline V gene data show CDR1 as MDHEN and CDR2 as SYDVKM. V lost 3 bases and J 0 bases, leaving 9 bases between the germline ends. This CDR3 spans 15 amino acids. The CDR3 protein is CASSLRRGSNQPQHF. The CDR3 DNA reads TGTGCCAGCAGTTTGAGGAGGGGTAGCAATCAGCCCCAGCATTTT.

This clonotype was seen ten or more times. The rearrangement links TRBV27 to TRBJ1-2; D is ambiguous. The CDR3 runs 16 residues. CDR1 and CDR2 from the germline V gene are MNHEY and SMNVEV (reference sequence). The ends were cut back, 6 bases at V and 0 bases at J, with 17 bases in the middle. In DNA, the CDR3 is TGTGCCAGCAGGTCGTCGGGGTGGCTGACTAACTATGGCTACACCTTC. Encoded protein: CASRSSGWLTNYGYTF.

This clonotype was seen many times. The CDR3 nucleotides are TGTGCCAGCAGTTTAGGGGAGGAGGTGAACACTGAAGCTTTCTTT. Translation: CASSLGEEVNTEAFF. The gene calls are TRBV28 and TRBJ1-1; no firm D call. This CDR3 comprises 15 residues. V was shortened by 2 bases and J by 0 bases, with 10 bases between the two germline ends. From germline, CDR1 is MDHEN and CDR2 SYDVKM. The full variable domain, with the rest looked up from reference TRBV28 and TRBJ1-1, is DVKVTQSSRYLVKRTGEKVFLECVQDMDHENMFWYRQDPGLGLRLIYFSYDVKMKEKGDIPEGYSVSREKKERFSLILESASTNQTSMYLCASSLGEEVNTEAFFGQGTRLTVV.

Many counts were recorded for this clonotype. The rearrangement uses TRBV7-2 and TRBJ2-1; D perhaps matches TRBD2 (7 bases). This CDR3 has 16 residues. Trimming shortened V by 4 bases and J by 2 bases, and 15 bases separated the two germline ends. Germline CDR1 and CDR2: SGHTA and FQGNSA. Written as DNA, the CDR3 is TGTGCCAGCAGCTCTCGTCGCGGGGGCACCTACAATGAGCAGTTCTTC. It translates to CASSSRRGGTYNEQFF.

This chain joins TRBV12-3 or TRBV12-4 and TRBJ1-1; D may be TRBD1 (6 bases). CDR3 length: 13 amino acids. With 5 bases removed from V and 10 bases from J, the gap between germline ends came to 17 bases. DNA of the CDR3: TGTGCCAGCAGTCCAACAGGGATGGTTTCAGCTTTCTTT. This sequence encodes CASSPTGMVSAFF.

CDR3 in DNA: TGCAGCGTTCCGGGACAGGGAGGTAGGGGAGCTTTCTTT. Translation: CSVPGQGGRGAFF. J is TRBJ1-1 and V is TRBV29-1; TRBD1 aligns across 9 bases. J gave up 10 bases and V 5 bases, and 11 bases lay outside the gene matches. Germline-derived CDR1 and CDR2 are SQVTM and ANQGSEA. This CDR3 is built from 13 residues.

The chain recombines TRBV11-2 with TRBJ2-1; maybe TRBD2 (5 bases). The germline V gene has CDR1 SGHAT and CDR2 FQNNGV. The CDR3 consists of 16 residues. With 1 base removed from V and 9 bases from J, the gap between germline ends came to 19 bases. This CDR3 reads CASSLVSSLPIGEQFF. CDR3 bases: TGTGCCAGCAGCTTAGTTTCTAGCCTCCCCATAGGTGAGCAGTTCTTC.

The V gene is TRBV2, the J gene TRBJ2-1, with no clear D. Germline CDR1 SNHLY, CDR2 FYNNEI. Deletions cut 6 bases from V and 5 bases from J, with 5 bases between. This CDR3 comprises 11 residues. CDR3 nucleotides: TGTGCCAGCAGAGAAAACAATGAGCAGTTCTTC. It specifies CASRENNEQFF.

This clonotype has ten or more counts. The chain has TRBV2 and TRBJ2-1; D might be TRBD1 (5 bases). CDR1 and CDR2 from the germline V gene are SNHLY and FYNNEI. The ends were cut back, 8 bases at V and 0 bases at J, with 11 bases in the middle. This CDR3 comprises 14 residues. CDR3 amino acids: CASGASSSYNEQFF. The CDR3 DNA reads as TGTGCCAGCGGGGCGTCTAGCTCCTACAATGAGCAGTTCTTC.